The clone carrying this TCR beta chain was seen more than once but under ten times. Its antigen is not identified. PBMCs, at least 6 million per sample, were isolated. A second PCR, run for about 7 to 11 cycles, used a sample-barcoded 5' primer plus a J-beta primer mix. Every molecule of cDNA carried a tag from a template-switch adaptor with 12 random nucleotides. TCRdb passed the 5' RACE reads through MiXCR, listing each CDR3 protein once. Here the sample spans around 1.1 million distinct CDR3 sequences, approximately 38% being singletons. The data were obtained in a study of blood T cells in healthy people across ages. Study-level points and caveats: Age advanced and TCR beta diversity per million T cells fell, roughly linearly.

The germline V and J ends were trimmed by 0 bases and 7 bases, with 13 bases remaining between them. The CDR3 extends over 14 amino acids. From germline, CDR1 is SGHRS and CDR2 YFSETQ. The source of this sequence is a man between 18 and 29 years old in good health. The specimen was blood. The chain has TRBV5-1 and TRBJ1-2, with D uncertain. CDR3 residues: CASSLAGMDGGYTF. The CDR3 coding sequence is TGCGCCAGCAGCTTGGCGGGAATGGATGGTGGCTACACCTTC.